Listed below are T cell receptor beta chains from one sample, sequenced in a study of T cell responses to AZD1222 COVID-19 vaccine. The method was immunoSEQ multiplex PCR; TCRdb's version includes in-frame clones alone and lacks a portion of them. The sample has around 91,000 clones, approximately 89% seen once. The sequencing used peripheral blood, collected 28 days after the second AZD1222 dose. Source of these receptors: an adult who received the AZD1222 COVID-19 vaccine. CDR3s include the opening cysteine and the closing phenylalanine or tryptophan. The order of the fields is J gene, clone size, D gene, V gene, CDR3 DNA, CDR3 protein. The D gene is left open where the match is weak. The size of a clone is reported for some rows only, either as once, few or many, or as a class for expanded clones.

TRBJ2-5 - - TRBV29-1 TGCAGCGTTGAAGATCGGGGTTGGTCGGGGACGGGCGAAGAGACCCAGTACTTC CSVEDRGWSGTGEETQYF
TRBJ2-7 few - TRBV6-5 TGTGCCAGCAGGCGGGGTTACGAGCAGTACTTC CASRRGYEQYF
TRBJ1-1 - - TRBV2 TGTGCCAGCAGCCCCGGGCCTTACACTGAAGCTTTCTTT CASSPGPYTEAFF
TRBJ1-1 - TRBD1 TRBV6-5 TGTGCCAGCATACGAGACAGGGTGAACACTGAAGCTTTCTTT CASIRDRVNTEAFF
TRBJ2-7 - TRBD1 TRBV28 TGTGCCAGCACCAGGGCCGGGACAGTAACGTACGAGCAGTACTTC CASTRAGTVTYEQYF
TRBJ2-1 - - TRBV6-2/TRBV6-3 TGTGCCAGCAGTTACTCCGGGACGCCTAATTTCCCGTTCTTC CASSYSGTPNFPFF
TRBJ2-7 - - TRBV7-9 TGTGCCAGCAGCCATATCAATACCTACGAGCAGTACTTC CASSHINTYEQYF
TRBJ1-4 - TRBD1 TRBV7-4 TGTGCCAGCAGCTTAAGTTCCCAGGGGGTAAGGGAAAAACTGTTTTTT CASSLSSQGVREKLFF
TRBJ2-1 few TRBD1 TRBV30 TGTGCCTGGAGTGTACAGGGGGCAGGAACGGAGCAGTTCTTC CAWSVQGAGTEQFF
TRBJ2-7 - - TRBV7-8 TGTGCCAGCACCAAGGATGGGCACTACGAGCAGTACTTC CASTKDGHYEQYF
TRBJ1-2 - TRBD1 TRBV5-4 TGTGCCAGCAGCTTAGGAACAGGGGGAACCAACTATTACGGCTACACCTTC CASSLGTGGTNYYGYTF
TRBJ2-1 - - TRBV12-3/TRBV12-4 TGTGCCAGCAGTCCTGCGACTGAGCAGTTCTTC CASSPATEQFF
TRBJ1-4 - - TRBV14 TGTGCCAGCAGCCAGATTCGGGGGCGCAATGAAAAACTGTTTTTT CASSQIRGRNEKLFF
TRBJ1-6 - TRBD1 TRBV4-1 TGCGCCAGCAGCCAAGGACAGGGGAATTCACCCCTCCACTTT CASSQGQGNSPLHF
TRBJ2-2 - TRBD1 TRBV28 TGTGCCAGCAGCCGGGGACAGGGCACCGGGGAGCTGTTTTTT CASSRGQGTGELFF
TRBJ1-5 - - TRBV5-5 TGTGCCAGCAGCTCCTACGGCGGCAGCAATCAGCCCCAGCATTTT CASSSYGGSNQPQHF
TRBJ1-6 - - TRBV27 TGTGCCAGCAGTAACCCCAATTCACCCCTCCACTTT CASSNPNSPLHF
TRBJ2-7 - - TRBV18 TGTGCCAGCTCACCAGACTTGGGAGCCCACTACGAGCAGTACTTC CASSPDLGAHYEQYF
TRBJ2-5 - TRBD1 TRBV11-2 TGTGCCAGCAGCTTAGGCCCCAGGGGGCTGTCCAAAGAGACCCAGTACTTC CASSLGPRGLSKETQYF
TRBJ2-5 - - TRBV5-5 TGTGCCAGCAGCTTATCAGGGGACGAGACCCAGTACTTC CASSLSGDETQYF
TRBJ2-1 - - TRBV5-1 TGCGCCAGCAGCTTGTCCCCGGCAGGGGTCAACAATGAGCAGTTCTTC CASSLSPAGVNNEQFF
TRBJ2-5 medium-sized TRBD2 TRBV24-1 TGTGCCACCAGTGAGACTAGCGGGAAGGAGACCCAGTACTTC CATSETSGKETQYF
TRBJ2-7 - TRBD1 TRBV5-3 TGTGCCAGAAGGGTGGCAGGGGGTAGGTACGAGCAGTACTTC CARRVAGGRYEQYF
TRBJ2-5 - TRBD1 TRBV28 TGTGCCAGCAGCTCGGCCGACAGGGAGGAGACCCAGTACTTC CASSSADREETQYF
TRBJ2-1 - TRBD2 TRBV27 TGTGCCAGCAGTTTATCGGCCGGGGGGAATGAGCAGTTCTTC CASSLSAGGNEQFF
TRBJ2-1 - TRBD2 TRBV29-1 TGCAGCGGTCGAACTAGCGGGAGCCTCTACAATGAGCAGTTCTTC CSGRTSGSLYNEQFF
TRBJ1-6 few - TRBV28 TGTGCCAGCAGTTTCAACGGCCAGGGTGGGAATTCACCCCTCCACTTT CASSFNGQGGNSPLHF
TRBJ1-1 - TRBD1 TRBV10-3 TGTGCCACCATTGCCACAGGGGTTGAAGCTTTCTTT CATIATGVEAFF
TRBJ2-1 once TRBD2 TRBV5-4 TGTGCCAGCAGCAGGGTAGGCAGCGGGAGCTCCTACAATGAGCAGTTCTTC CASSRVGSGSSYNEQFF
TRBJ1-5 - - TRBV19 TGTGCCAGTAGTATTGGGAGGGATCAGCCCCAGCATTTT CASSIGRDQPQHF
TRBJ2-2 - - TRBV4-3 TGCGCCAGCAGCCAAGCCTCGGAGCTGGGGACCGGGGAGCTGTTTTTT CASSQASELGTGELFF
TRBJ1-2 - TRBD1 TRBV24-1 TGTGCCACCTCACGGGACAGTATAAACTATGGCTACACCTTC CATSRDSINYGYTF
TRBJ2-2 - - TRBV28 TGTGCCAGCAGTGCCTCCGCAGGAGACAAGAGGACCGGGGAGCTGTTTTTT CASSASAGDKRTGELFF
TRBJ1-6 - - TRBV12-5 TGTGTGAGTGGGAAACCTGTAGGAGGGGCCTGTAATTCACCCCTCCACTTT CVSGKPVGGACNSPLHF
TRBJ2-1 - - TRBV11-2 TGTGCTAGCAGCTTAAGTTTCTTGGCGGGAAGCTCCTACAATGAGCAGTTCTTC CASSLSFLAGSSYNEQFF
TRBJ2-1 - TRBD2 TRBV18 TGTGCCAGCTCACCACGGTCGGTGGCTAGCGGGTACAATGAGCAGTTCTTC CASSPRSVASGYNEQFF
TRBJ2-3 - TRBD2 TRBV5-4 TGTGCCAGCAGCTTCGGACTAGCGGGAGGGCCTAGGGGAGATACGCAGTATTTT CASSFGLAGGPRGDTQYF
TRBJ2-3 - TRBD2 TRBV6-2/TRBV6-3 TGTGCCAGCAGTTACTCTCAGCGGGATCCCACAGATACGCAGTATTTT CASSYSQRDPTDTQYF
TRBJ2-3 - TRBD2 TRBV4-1 TGCGCCAGCAGCCAAGGCCTAGCGGGAGCGAGTGGAGGTGGAACAGATACGCAGTATTTT CASSQGLAGASGGGTDTQYF
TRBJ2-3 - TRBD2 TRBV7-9 TGTGCCAGCAGCCCCCCGTTCCGACTAGCGGGGAGGGGGGATACGCAGTATTTT CASSPPFRLAGRGDTQYF
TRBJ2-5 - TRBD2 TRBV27 TGTGCCAGCAGACAAGCGGGAGCACGGGAGACCCAGTACTTC CASRQAGARETQYF
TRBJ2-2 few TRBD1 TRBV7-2 TGTGCCAGCAGCGCAAGCAGGGGGCAGATTGGCACCGGGGAGCTGTTTTTT CASSASRGQIGTGELFF
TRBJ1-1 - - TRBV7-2 TGTGCCAGCAGTTTGGACAGAGGGTTGGGTGAAGCTTTCTTT CASSLDRGLGEAFF
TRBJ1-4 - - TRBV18 TGTGCCAGCTCGCCGGGACCGGGAAGGGAAAAACTGTTTTTT CASSPGPGREKLFF
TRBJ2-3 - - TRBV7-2 TGTGCCAGCAGCCAATTGAGCACAGATACGCAGTATTTT CASSQLSTDTQYF
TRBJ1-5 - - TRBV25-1 TGTGCCAGCAGTGAATTCGGGGGAGGTCAGCCCCAGCATTTT CASSEFGGGQPQHF
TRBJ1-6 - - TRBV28 TGTGCCAGCATTTTTACAGGGCCCGATAATTCACCCCTCCACTTT CASIFTGPDNSPLHF
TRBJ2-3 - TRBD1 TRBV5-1 TGCGCCAGCAGCCCCGACAGGGTTTCAGATACGCAGTATTTT CASSPDRVSDTQYF
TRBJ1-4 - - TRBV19 TGTGCCAGTCGAGGACAGATTTTTAATGAAAAACTGTTTTTT CASRGQIFNEKLFF
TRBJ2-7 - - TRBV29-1 TGCAGCGTCGCCTGGGACTCACAAACTTACGAGCAGTACTTC CSVAWDSQTYEQYF
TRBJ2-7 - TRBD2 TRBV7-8 TGTGCCAGCAGCTTAAGGCCCGCCCCGGGACTAGGGGATTTCGAGCAGTACTTC CASSLRPAPGLGDFEQYF
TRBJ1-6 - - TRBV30 TGTGCCTGGAGTGCACAGCAGCCCAGGAATTCACCCCTCCACTTT CAWSAQQPRNSPLHF
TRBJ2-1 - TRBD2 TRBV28 TGTGCCAGCAGTTTAGCTTTAGGACTAGCGCCCAATGAGCAGTTCTTC CASSLALGLAPNEQFF
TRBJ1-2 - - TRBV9 TGTGCCAGCAGCGTAGTCAACCCGGGGACCACTAACTATGGCTACACCTTC CASSVVNPGTTNYGYTF
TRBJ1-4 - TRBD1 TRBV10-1 TGCGCCAGCAGTGAGGGGGGACAGGGAAAACTGTTTTTT CASSEGGQGKLFF
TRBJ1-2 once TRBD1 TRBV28 TGTGCCAGCAGTCCCGGGACAGGGACCTATGGCTACACCTTC CASSPGTGTYGYTF
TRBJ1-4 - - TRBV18 TGTGCCAGCTCACCGCCAGTCAGGGAAAAACTGTTTTTT CASSPPVREKLFF
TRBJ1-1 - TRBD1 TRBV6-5 TGTGCCAGCAGTTCACGGACAGGCGTGGCTTTCTTT CASSSRTGVAFF